The 14 T cell receptor beta chains below come from one sample, sequenced in a study of OX40 agonist ivuxolimab in advanced cancers. The protocol was immunoSEQ multiplex PCR, while the TCRdb copy is restricted to in-frame clones and leaves out a portion. The table has roughly 64,000 clones, 84% seen once. The specimen comprised CD4+ or CD8+ T cells sorted from blood, sampled in a trial of the OX40 agonist ivuxolimab. Source of these receptors: an adult with an advanced solid tumor such as melanoma, head and neck, liver or kidney cancer.

V is TRBV5-1 and J is TRBJ2-5; D is undetermined. V was cut by 2 bases and J by 5 bases, with 13 bases left in between. Germline CDR1 SGHRS, CDR2 YFSETQ. The CDR3 covers 14 residues. The CDR3 loop is CASSFDAYRETQYF. CDR3 DNA sequence: TGCGCCAGCAGCTTTGATGCGTATAGGGAGACCCAGTACTTC. Using reference TRBV5-1 and TRBJ2-5 for the parts outside the CDR3, the full variable domain is KAGVTQTPRYLIKTRGQQVTLSCSPISGHRSVSWYQQTPGQGLQFLFEYFSETQRNKGNFPGRFSGRQFSNSRSEMNVSTLELGDSALYLCASSFDAYRETQYFGPGTRLLVL.

The rearrangement links TRBV18 to TRBJ1-2; TRBD1 is a possible D gene (5 bases). The germline V gene encodes CDR1 KGHSH and CDR2 LQKENI. The CDR3 is 13 residues long. V gave up 2 bases and J gave up 5 bases, with 9 bases separating them. CDR3 sequence (DNA): TGTGCCAGCTCACCAGGGGCAGATTATGGCTACACCTTC. Its translation is CASSPGADYGYTF. Combining the CDR3 with reference TRBV18 and TRBJ1-2 gives the whole variable domain NAGVMQNPRHLVRRRGQEARLRCSPMKGHSHVYWYRQLPEEGLKFMVYLQKENIIDESGMPKERFSAEFPKEGPSILRIQQVVRGDSAAYFCASSPGADYGYTFGSGTRLTVV.

Only a few counts were recorded for this clone. The chain employs TRBV6-5 and TRBJ1-5, with 7 bases lining up with TRBD1. The CDR3 is 15 residues long. Trimming cost V 6 bases and J 0 bases; bases outside gene matches: 5. Germline CDR1 reads MNHEY; CDR2 reads SVGAGI. This chain's CDR3 is CASRATGNSNQPQHF. The CDR3 nucleotides read TGTGCCAGCAGGGCGACAGGGAATAGCAATCAGCCCCAGCATTTT.

V is TRBV6-1 and J is TRBJ2-2; no firm D call. Germline CDR1 and CDR2: MNHNS and SASEGT. The CDR3 contains 13 residues. With 5 bases removed from V and 8 bases from J, the gap between germline ends came to 12 bases. CDR3 nucleotides: TGTGCCAGCAGTTTTCTTACGGCGGGGGAGCTGTTTTTT. It is translated as CASSFLTAGELFF.

This clone was detected only once. The gene calls are TRBV18 and TRBJ1-1; D unresolved. Trimming cost V 2 bases and J 2 bases, with 9 bases left between them. Germline V gives CDR1 KGHSH, CDR2 LQKENI. This CDR3 spans 14 amino acids. In nucleotides, the CDR3 is TGTGCCAGCTCACCATATGCTGGAAACACTGAAGCTTTCTTT. This encodes CASSPYAGNTEAFF.

This chain uses TRBV19 with TRBJ2-2; 7 bases align to TRBD1. The germline gives CDR1 LNHDA, CDR2 SQIVND (reference sequence). V was clipped by 9 bases and J by 5 bases; unmatched bases: 15. The CDR3 covers 16 residues. CDR3 amino acids: CASRDSYFASTGELFF. The CDR3 DNA is TGTGCCAGCCGGGACAGCTACTTCGCGAGTACCGGGGAGCTGTTTTTT.

The chain joins TRBV4-1 to TRBJ2-3; D is unresolved. The length of the CDR3 is 15 residues. CDR1 is MGHRA, CDR2 YSYEKL, per germline. The V end was cut by 2 bases, the J end by 2 bases, with 11 bases between. The CDR3 is CASSQRAFPTDTQYF. In DNA, the CDR3 is TGCGCCAGCAGCCAAAGAGCGTTCCCCACAGATACGCAGTATTTT.

The chain links TRBV5-1 to TRBJ2-7; D tentatively reads TRBD1 or TRBD2 (5 bases each). Trimming left V 1 base short and J 2 bases short, with 19 bases between. The CDR3 consists of 17 residues. Germline CDR1 and CDR2: SGHRS and YFSETQ. CDR3 loop: CASSLSPGTSGAYEQYF. CDR3 nucleotide sequence: TGCGCCAGCAGCTTGAGTCCCGGGACGTCGGGCGCCTACGAGCAGTACTTC.

The rearrangement links TRBV18 to TRBJ1-2; no clear D gene. Germline CDR1 reads KGHSH; CDR2 reads LQKENI. The CDR3 loop spans 12 amino acids. Trimming stripped 0 bases from V and 12 bases from J, with 11 bases between. CDR3 protein: CASSPPKGLNTF. The DNA of the CDR3 is TGTGCCAGCTCACCACCGAAGGGCCTGAACACCTTC.

The gene calls are TRBV6-1 and TRBJ1-3; 8 bases map to TRBD1. The CDR3 is 14 residues long. V lost 7 bases, J lost 4 bases, and 6 bases stayed unmatched. The germline V gene encodes CDR1 MNHNS and CDR2 SASEGT. In DNA form, the CDR3 reads TGTGCCAGCACCGCAGGGGGCTTCGGAAACACCATATATTTT. Translation gives CASTAGGFGNTIYF.

This clone has a single count. The chain combines TRBV10-3 with TRBJ1-3; the match to TRBD1 covers 7 bases. The CDR3 length is 15 residues. With 7 bases clipped from V and 0 bases from J, the junction kept 6 bases outside the gene matches. The germline V gene has CDR1 ENHRY and CDR2 SYGVKD. As DNA, the CDR3 is TGTGCCATCATGGCTGGGACAGTCTCTGGAAACACCATATATTTT. It yields the protein CAIMAGTVSGNTIYF.

The V call is TRBV5-4, the J call TRBJ2-2; D unclear. Per germline, CDR1 SGHNT and CDR2 YYREEE (reference sequence). The CDR3 has 12 amino acids. V was cut by 7 bases and J by 5 bases, with 9 bases left in between. The CDR3, as DNA: TGTGCCAGCTCCGGAAGGACCGGGGAGCTGTTTTTT. Residues: CASSGRTGELFF.

The chain combines TRBV2 with TRBJ2-2, with TRBD2 matching 8 bases. In germline, CDR1 is SNHLY, CDR2 FYNNEI. V lost 3 bases and J lost 6; bases outside the gene matches: 9. The CDR3 spans 16 residues. For the CDR3, the DNA is TGTGCCAGCAGTGAGAAGGGGACTAGAATGGCCGGGGAGCTGTTTTTT. Translated, it gives CASSEKGTRMAGELFF.

This clone was seen a single time. The J gene is TRBJ1-3, the V gene TRBV19; D call uncertain. This CDR3 is built from 15 residues. In germline, CDR1 is LNHDA, CDR2 SQIVND (reference sequence). Between the trimmed V and J ends, which lost 5 bases and 0 bases, there was a span of 11 bases. The CDR3: CASSEPGRSGNTIYF. The CDR3 bases are TGTGCCAGTAGTGAGCCGGGCCGCTCTGGAAACACCATATATTTT.